These T cell receptor beta chains were read from a single sample in a study of cytomegalovirus exposure and HLA in healthy donors. Libraries were prepared by immunoSEQ multiplex PCR; TCRdb keeps only in-frame clonotypes and omits some of them. The sample lists 150,000 to 200,000 clones; approximately 90% were seen once. Material for sequencing was PBMCs. The receptors were gathered from a woman under 40 in good health and CMV-seronegative. Both conserved end residues are part of each CDR3. D genes are given only for firm matches. Size values are once, few and many counts, or a class for expanded clones, and some rows have none.

j_call | v_call | clone_size | d_call | cdr3_nt | cdr3_aa
TRBJ2-7 | TRBV6-5 | NA | TRBD2 | TGTGCCAGCAGTCAGCTGACTAGCGGGGGCTACGAGCAGTACTTC | CASSQLTSGGYEQYF
TRBJ2-3 | TRBV25-1 | NA | NA | TGTGCCAGCAGTGCGGAGGCTTTTGCAGATACGCAGTATTTT | CASSAEAFADTQYF
TRBJ2-7 | TRBV11-2 | once | NA | TGTGCCAGCAGCCCTTATTCCTACGAGCAGTACTTC | CASSPYSYEQYF
TRBJ2-3 | TRBV7-6 | NA | TRBD1 | TGTGCCAGCAGCTCAGGACAGGGATGGAGCACAGATACGCAGTATTTT | CASSSGQGWSTDTQYF
TRBJ2-7 | TRBV29-1 | once | TRBD1 | TGCAGCGTGGGGACAGGGGGTTGGGACGAGCAGTACTTC | CSVGTGGWDEQYF
TRBJ2-7 | TRBV4-3 | NA | NA | TGCGCCAGCAGCCCGAAAATGGACAGTGGGGCCTACGAGCAGTACTTC | CASSPKMDSGAYEQYF
TRBJ2-5 | TRBV2 | NA | NA | TGTGCCAGCAGTCCCCCCTTACGTGCGGAGACCCAGTACTTC | CASSPPLRAETQYF
TRBJ1-1 | TRBV6-6 | NA | NA | TGTGCCAGCAGTTTCAGGGGGAACACTGAAGCTTTCTTT | CASSFRGNTEAFF
TRBJ1-2 | TRBV4-3 | once | NA | TGCGCCAGCAGCCCCGCCGGAGGGAGGGGAGAAGGGACCTTC | CASSPAGGRGEGTF
TRBJ2-7 | TRBV5-7 | NA | TRBD2 | TGTGCCAGCAAAGCTTGGGGGGTGGCGGGGGGCCTCCACGAGCAGTACTTC | CASKAWGVAGGLHEQYF
TRBJ2-5 | TRBV28 | NA | TRBD1 | TGTGCCAGCAGTCTTCCGACAGGGAAGGCAGAGACCCAGTACTTC | CASSLPTGKAETQYF
TRBJ2-1 | TRBV7-9 | NA | TRBD2 | TGTGCCAGCAGCTTAGACGGGGGAGGGCCGTCGGATGAGCAGTTCTTC | CASSLDGGGPSDEQFF
TRBJ2-7 | TRBV5-6 | NA | TRBD1 | TGTGCCAGCAGCCCGACAGGGACCTACGAGCAGTACTTC | CASSPTGTYEQYF
TRBJ2-7 | TRBV7-2 | NA | TRBD1 | TGTGCCAGCAGCTCCCGGGACAGGGCCTCCTACGAGCAGTACTTC | CASSSRDRASYEQYF
TRBJ2-7 | TRBV5-1 | NA | NA | TGCGCCAGCAGCTTTGGGCAGGGGCGATGGGAGCAGTACTTC | CASSFGQGRWEQYF
TRBJ2-3 | TRBV27 | NA | NA | TGTGCCAGCAGGAACACAGGGTCAGATACGCAGTATTTT | CASRNTGSDTQYF
TRBJ1-3 | TRBV28 | NA | NA | TGTGCCAGCAGCCCAGGGTGGGGTGGAAACACCATATATTTT | CASSPGWGGNTIYF
TRBJ1-3 | TRBV19 | NA | NA | TGTGCCAGTAGTATAGGACAGCAAGGCGGAAACACCATATATTTT | CASSIGQQGGNTIYF
TRBJ2-3 | TRBV27 | NA | NA | TGTGCCAGCAGTTTATCCAGCGGCGGTCCTACAGATACGCAGTATTTT | CASSLSSGGPTDTQYF
TRBJ2-7 | TRBV6-5 | NA | TRBD1 | TGTGCCAGCACGGCTCGAATCGGGACAGACTACGAGCAGTACTTC | CASTARIGTDYEQYF
TRBJ2-6 | TRBV7-8 | NA | TRBD1 | TGTGCCAGCAGCCCTCGAGACAGGGGCCCGTGGGCCAACGTCCTGACTTTC | CASSPRDRGPWANVLTF
TRBJ2-1 | TRBV25-1 | NA | NA | TGTGCCAGCAGTGTCTATCGGGATGAGCAGTTCTTC | CASSVYRDEQFF
TRBJ1-4 | TRBV4-3 | few | TRBD1 | TGCGCCAGCAGCCAAGATGGACAGGGTAATGAAAAACTGTTTTTT | CASSQDGQGNEKLFF
TRBJ1-3 | TRBV18 | NA | NA | TGTGCCAGCTCACCAATGGACAGCTCTGGAAACACCATATATTTT | CASSPMDSSGNTIYF
TRBJ2-2 | TRBV28 | NA | NA | TGTGCCACCACGCGTGGGGCTTACGGGAACACCGGGGAGCTGTTTTTT | CATTRGAYGNTGELFF
TRBJ2-2 | TRBV27 | NA | TRBD2 | TGTGCCAGCAGTCTAAGCGGGACGTATACCGGGGAGCTGTTTTTT | CASSLSGTYTGELFF
TRBJ2-4 | TRBV6-5 | NA | NA | TGTGCCAGCACCGATCTGGGGGCGGGGGACATTCAGTACTTC | CASTDLGAGDIQYF
TRBJ1-3 | TRBV7-9 | NA | NA | TGTGCCGGCAGCTTAGTGGGCGGGGGGCCTGGAAACACCATATATTTT | CAGSLVGGGPGNTIYF
TRBJ1-5 | TRBV6-5 | once | NA | TGTGCCAGCAGACGCACACGGGGAGTTCAGCCCCAGCATTTT | CASRRTRGVQPQHF
TRBJ2-5 | TRBV4-3 | NA | NA | TGCGCCAGCAGCCAAGATTCTGGGACACAAGAGACCCAGTACTTC | CASSQDSGTQETQYF
TRBJ1-1 | TRBV27 | NA | NA | TGTGCCAGCAGCCTTAAGACAGGGAACACTGAAGCTTTCTTT | CASSLKTGNTEAFF
TRBJ2-5 | TRBV7-3 | NA | TRBD1 | TGTGCCAGCAGCAGGGACAGGGGAGAGACCCAGTACTTC | CASSRDRGETQYF
TRBJ2-6 | TRBV18 | once | NA | TGTGCCAGCTCACCATTATTGCCCGCCACATCTGGGGCCAACGTCCTGACTTTC | CASSPLLPATSGANVLTF
TRBJ1-4 | TRBV18 | NA | NA | TGTGCCAGCTCACGAGAGGCTGCAACTAATGAAAAACTGTTTTTT | CASSREAATNEKLFF
TRBJ1-5 | TRBV18 | once | NA | TGTGCCAGCTCACCAGGATTTGGCCGGGTCAATCAGCCCCAGCATTTT | CASSPGFGRVNQPQHF
TRBJ2-5 | TRBV5-4 | NA | TRBD1 | TGTGCCAGCAGCGTGCCGCAGGGGGCGGGGGAGACCCAGTACTTC | CASSVPQGAGETQYF
TRBJ2-7 | TRBV5-1 | NA | NA | TGCGCCAGCAGGGGCAGCTCCTACGAGCAGTACTTC | CASRGSSYEQYF
TRBJ2-1 | TRBV12-5 | NA | TRBD1 | TGTGCTAGTGGTTTGGCCCAGGGACAGAATGAGCAGTTCTTC | CASGLAQGQNEQFF
TRBJ1-4 | TRBV5-1 | NA | NA | TGCGCCAGCAGCCCGTCTGCAACTAATGAAAAACTGTTTTTT | CASSPSATNEKLFF
TRBJ2-7 | TRBV7-2 | NA | TRBD2 | TGTGCCAGCAGCTTAAGCGGGGGGCGACCTCCCTACGAGCAGTACTTC | CASSLSGGRPPYEQYF
TRBJ1-2 | TRBV5-6 | NA | NA | TGTGCCAGCAGCTTCAAGGAGGACTATGGCTACACCTTC | CASSFKEDYGYTF
TRBJ1-1 | TRBV7-3 | NA | NA | TGTGCCAGCAGCTCGGTCCCAGGGTTTGGTGAAGCTTTCTTT | CASSSVPGFGEAFF
TRBJ2-3 | TRBV28 | NA | TRBD1 | TGTGCCAGCAGCCCATGGGGACAGGGGAGGAAGAGCACAGATACGCAGTATTTT | CASSPWGQGRKSTDTQYF
TRBJ1-1 | TRBV5-8 | NA | TRBD1 | TGTGCCAGCAGCTCACGGACAGGAAATATGAACACTGAAGCTTTCTTT | CASSSRTGNMNTEAFF